This T cell receptor beta chain was profiled in a study of spatial heterogeneity in lung cancer. Overall study: As counted in raw reads, each unique TCR and UMI combination appeared more than ten times on average.

Broader study findings: Mutation tallies in tumors tracked expanded intratumoral alpha and beta TCR counts.

Many counts were recorded for this clonotype. Its antigen is unknown. TCRdb used MiXCR to reprocess the 5' RACE reads, holding one entry per CDR3 protein. The table records some 97,000 distinct CDR3 sequences, about 4.4% of them present only once. Indicated time point: sample taken at primary tumor resection. The CDR3 sequence is 15 residues long. Trimming left V 1 base short and J 4 bases short, with 11 bases between. CDR1 is LGHNA and CDR2 is YNFKEQ in the germline V gene. The chain has TRBV4-2 and TRBJ2-1; D is uncertain. The clonotype comes from a male donor with early-stage non-small cell lung cancer. The material sequenced was lung tumor tissue, taken at surgery. CDR3: CASSQAATAYNEQFF. In nucleotides, the CDR3 is TGTGCCAGCAGCCAAGCCGCCACAGCTTACAATGAGCAGTTCTTC.